Shown below are 13 T cell receptor beta chains from a single sample sequenced in a study of T-cell reconstitution after alpha-beta-depleted transplantation in children. For TCRbeta, the library was prepared with unique molecular identifiers. Using its own MiXCR run on the PCR reads, TCRdb lists one record per CDR3 protein. Seen here are hundreds of thousands of distinct CDR3 sequences, around 16% observed once, and the top ten hold approximately 3%. Material: PBMCs from the stem cell graft donor, obtained from the stem cell graft. The receptors originated from a human donor who donated a stem cell graft to a child with acute lymphoblastic leukemia.

This clonotype was counted a few times. The chain employs TRBV10-3 and TRBJ2-3; D is unclear. The V and J ends lost 0 bases and 3 bases respectively, with 10 bases between them. The germline gives CDR1 ENHRY, CDR2 SYGVKD. The CDR3 extends over 15 amino acids. In nucleotides, the CDR3 is TGTGCCATCAGTGAGTCGATTTTGAGGACAGATACGCAGTATTTT. Encoded protein: CAISESILRTDTQYF.

This clonotype occurred a few times. The rearrangement uses TRBV12-3 or TRBV12-4 and TRBJ2-1, with D perhaps TRBD1 or TRBD2 (5 bases each). The V end was cut by 0 bases, the J end by 3 bases, with 9 bases between. The CDR3 sequence is 15 residues long. The CDR3, as DNA: TGTGCCAGCAGTTTAGCGCAGGGACGCTACAATGAGCAGTTCTTC. Translating it yields CASSLAQGRYNEQFF.

This CDR3 is CSVGNGDYGYTF. CDR3 nucleotide sequence: TGCAGCGTTGGTAATGGGGACTATGGCTACACCTTC. The gene calls are TRBV29-1 and TRBJ1-2; D gene uncertain. The CDR3 spans 12 residues. Trimming removed 4 bases from V and 3 bases from J, with 9 bases in between. In germline, CDR1 is SQVTM, CDR2 ANQGSEA.

A few counts support this clonotype. The V call is TRBV7-3, the J call TRBJ2-3, with D unresolved. The CDR3 totals 13 residues. Germline CDR1 is SGHTA and CDR2 is FQGTGA. Trimming took off 1 base at V and 4 bases at J, with 6 bases between the two ends. The CDR3 coding sequence is TGTGCCAGCAGCTTAATTCTGGCAGATACGCAGTATTTT. Protein product: CASSLILADTQYF.

V gene TRBV19 combines with J gene TRBJ1-1; D possibly corresponds to TRBD1 (5 bases). The germline V gene has CDR1 LNHDA and CDR2 SQIVND (reference sequence). There are 13 residues in the CDR3. V lost 3 bases and J 5 bases, leaving 10 bases between the germline ends. This CDR3 reads CASSIGGKTEAFF. Written as DNA, the CDR3 is TGTGCCAGTAGTATCGGGGGGAAGACTGAAGCTTTCTTT.

The DNA of the CDR3 is TGTGCCAGCAGCTCCCTAGGACTCCGGGCCGATACGCAGTATTTT. Protein: CASSSLGLRADTQYF. This rearrangement joins TRBV11-2 to TRBJ2-3; D possibly corresponds to TRBD2 (5 bases). Trimming pared 4 bases from V and 6 bases from J, leaving 17 bases between. In germline, CDR1 is SGHAT, CDR2 FQNNGV. CDR3 length equals 15 residues.

This clonotype showed up just a few times. The chain joins TRBV2 to TRBJ1-1; tentatively, D is TRBD1 (5 bases). The ends were cut back, 6 bases at V and 3 bases at J, with 14 bases in the middle. CDR3 length equals 14 residues. Germline CDR1 reads SNHLY; CDR2 reads FYNNEI. CDR3 bases: TGTGCCAGCAGGGGGCGGGGAGGGTACACTGAAGCTTTCTTT. Its protein is CASRGRGGYTEAFF.

The V and J genes are TRBV12-3 or TRBV12-4 and TRBJ2-1; D call uncertain. This CDR3 has 12 residues. Trimming removed 8 bases at V and 7 bases at J, with 12 bases between. This chain's CDR3 is CASSIPPNEQFF. For the CDR3, the DNA is TGTGCCAGCTCGATACCCCCGAATGAGCAGTTCTTC.

This clonotype was counted a few times. This rearrangement joins TRBV12-5 to TRBJ2-1; D remains ambiguous. The CDR3 is made up of 15 amino acids. CDR1 is LGHNT, CDR2 FRNRAP, per germline. V was trimmed by 6 bases and J by 0 bases, leaving 12 bases between them. CDR3 DNA: TGTGCTAGTGGCGAAACCTCGAGCTCCTACAATGAGCAGTTCTTC. This gives the protein CASGETSSSYNEQFF.

This clonotype was detected only a few times. V usage is TRBV10-3 and J usage is TRBJ2-3; tentatively, D is TRBD2 (6 bases). V lost 4 bases and J lost 4, with 12 bases in between. In germline, CDR1 is ENHRY, CDR2 SYGVKD. The CDR3 totals 14 residues. The CDR3 loop reads CAISVSGESDTQYF. The CDR3 region has the DNA TGTGCCATCAGTGTATCGGGAGAATCAGATACGCAGTATTTT.

This clonotype has a handful of counts. This sequence joins TRBV20-1 and TRBJ1-5; maybe TRBD1 (5 bases). This CDR3 has 13 residues. Germline V gene data show CDR1 as DFQATT and CDR2 as SNEGSKA (reference sequence). V was clipped by 3 bases and J by 4 bases, with 10 bases between them. The chain's CDR3 is CSASGQVNQPQHF. The DNA of the CDR3 is TGCAGTGCTAGCGGACAAGTGAATCAGCCCCAGCATTTT.

J is TRBJ2-1 and V is TRBV5-1; 11 bases align to TRBD2. The CDR3 sequence is 15 residues long. The V segment lost 7 bases and the J segment 2 bases; nucleotides outside the gene matches: 5. Germline assignment: CDR1 SGHRS and CDR2 YFSETQ. The CDR3 coding sequence is TGCGCCAGCGTGCAGACTAGCGGGACCTACAATGAGCAGTTCTTC. Residues: CASVQTSGTYNEQFF.

V and J are TRBV5-6 and TRBJ1-2, with 8 bases fitting TRBD1. In germline, CDR1 is SGHDT, CDR2 YYEEEE. This CDR3 comprises 15 residues. V shed 0 bases and J 8 bases; nucleotides not matched to a gene: 9. This CDR3 reads CASSLEGTGGRGYTF. As DNA, the CDR3 is TGTGCCAGCAGCTTGGAAGGAACAGGGGGAAGGGGCTACACCTTC. Drawing the rest from reference TRBV5-6 and TRBJ1-2, the complete variable domain is DAGVTQSPTHLIKTRGQQVTLRCSPKSGHDTVSWYQQALGQGPQFIFQYYEEEERQRGNFPDRFSGHQFPNYSSELNVNALLLGDSALYLCASSLEGTGGRGYTFGSGTRLTVV.